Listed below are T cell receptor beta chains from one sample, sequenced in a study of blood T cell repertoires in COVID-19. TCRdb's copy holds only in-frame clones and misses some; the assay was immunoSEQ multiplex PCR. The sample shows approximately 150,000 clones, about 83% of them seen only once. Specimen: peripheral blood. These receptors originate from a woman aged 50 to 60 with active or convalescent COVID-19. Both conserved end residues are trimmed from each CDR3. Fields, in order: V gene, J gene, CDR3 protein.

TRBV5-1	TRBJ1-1	ASSLFPGTGLNTEAF
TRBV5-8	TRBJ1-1	ASSPNPSWTGRTEAF
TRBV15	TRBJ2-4	ATSRVRVAKNIQY
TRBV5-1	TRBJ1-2	ASSFWTGLIYGYT
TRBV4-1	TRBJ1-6	ASSQVAGIKYYNSPLH
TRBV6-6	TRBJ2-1	ASSPRDRAYNEQF
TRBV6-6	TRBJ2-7	ASSPRDPGGREQY
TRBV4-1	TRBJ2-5	ASSPTSLETQY
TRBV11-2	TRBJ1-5	ASSLSTGGYNQPQH
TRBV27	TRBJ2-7	ASSLNPSGTGTYEQY
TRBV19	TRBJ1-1	ASSIWGREAF
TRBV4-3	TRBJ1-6	ASSQVRGGQGLSPLH
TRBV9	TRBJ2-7	ASSVDPGSTYEQY
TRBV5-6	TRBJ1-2	ASSPRPGVNYGYT
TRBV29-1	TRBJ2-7	SVEDGGSYEQY
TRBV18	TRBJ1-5	ASSPQGMDQPQH
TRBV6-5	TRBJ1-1	ASSSGPGADEAF
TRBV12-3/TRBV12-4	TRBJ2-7	ASSLETGYEQY
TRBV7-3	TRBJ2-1	ASSHGAASSYNEQF
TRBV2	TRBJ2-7	ASRKRLAETYEQY
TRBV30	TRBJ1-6	AWSGDRGPFSPLH
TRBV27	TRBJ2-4	ASSPPGQGVDFVKNIQY
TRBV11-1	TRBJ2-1	ASSRGRSQDNEQF
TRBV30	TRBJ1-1	ARVSRGGKDTEAF
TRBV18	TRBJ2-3	ASSPPRDRVTSTDTQY
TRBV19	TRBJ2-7	ASSEQGPGYEQY
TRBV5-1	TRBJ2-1	ASSAGLGGYNEQF
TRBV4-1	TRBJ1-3	ASSQDSGSGGNTIY
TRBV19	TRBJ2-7	ASSKWDSSSYEQY
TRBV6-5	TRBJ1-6	ASRVDRFRNSPLH
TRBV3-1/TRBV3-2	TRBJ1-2	ASSQDRGYYGYT
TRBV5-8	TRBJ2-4	ASSPDSIQY
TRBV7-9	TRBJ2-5	ASSFLTRGNQETQY
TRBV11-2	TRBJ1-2	ASSSWTSDNYGYT
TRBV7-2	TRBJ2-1	ASSPWTSGEQF
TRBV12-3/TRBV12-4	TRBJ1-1	ATGEGEAF
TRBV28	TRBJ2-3	ASSLVAGEDTQY
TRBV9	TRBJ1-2	ASSGTGGLYGYT
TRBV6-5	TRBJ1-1	ASSYSWPGAEAF
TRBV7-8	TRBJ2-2	ASSLKYSGRGTGELF
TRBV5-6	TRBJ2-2	ASSLASQGLSGELF
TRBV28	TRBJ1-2	ASSLYDRGDGYT
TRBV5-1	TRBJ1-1	ASSLEPGRTEAF
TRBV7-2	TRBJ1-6	ASSWQGNSPLH
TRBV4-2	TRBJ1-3	ASSQVAGETGNTIY
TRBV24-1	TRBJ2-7	ATSDLCRTGNGVYEQY
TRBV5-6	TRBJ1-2	ASSFGDSTYVYT
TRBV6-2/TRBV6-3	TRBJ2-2	ASSRPGTGIGELF
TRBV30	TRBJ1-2	AWKDREGYT
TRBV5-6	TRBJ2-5	ASSLAASGGAGLETQY